The text below deals with one TCR beta chain. This may come from a read error, since a much larger clone is one base off. Here the CDR3 omits its conserved ending phenylalanine or tryptophan, so a read error is the likely source. Arm-PCR of CDR3 regions with iRepertoire HTBI primers generated TCR beta libraries. Each CDR3 protein gets one entry after TCRdb re-called the multiplex PCR reads with MiXCR. The sample consists of 350,000 to 400,000 distinct CDR3 sequences, around 15% of them appearing once. Time point specified: newly diagnosed GD, antithyroid drugs for less than 3 months. There was RNA extracted from PBMCs, and the TCR library was made from it. This entry belongs to a study of regulatory T cells in long-lasting Graves disease. The CDR3 sequence is 11 residues long. Trimming took 1 base from V and 6 from J, leaving 7 bases between them. Germline V CDR1 and CDR2: DFQATT, SNEGSKA (reference sequence).

The same data also went into a second study, on T cells in Graves' hyperthyroidism and ophthalmopathy.

The sequencing here drew on peripheral blood mononuclear cells (PBMCs), taken at new diagnosis, from a patient treated with antithyroid drugs. This receptor was identified in a woman aged 18-29 years with Graves disease. The chain combines TRBV20-1 with TRBJ2-7; D not resolved. Here the CDR3 DNA reads TGCAGTGCTAGAGGGTGGGGCGAGCAGTACCTC. Amino acids: CSARGWGEQYL.